Included here is one TCR beta chain sequence, with context. Germline values: CDR1 LGHNA, CDR2 YNFKEQ. There are 15 residues in the CDR3. The V end was cut by 0 bases, the J end by 2 bases, with 8 bases between. Using immunoSEQ multiplex PCR, the repertoire was profiled, and TCRdb retains in-frame clones only, with some absent. The sample lists nearly 300,000 clones, about 90% occurring once. The sample originates from a study of blood T cell repertoires in COVID-19. Within 2 weeks of study entry, exposed participants had contacted a PCR-confirmed or clinician-diagnosed COVID-19 case. The sequence came from a woman aged 45-60 years who had been exposed to COVID-19. The V gene is TRBV4-2, the J gene TRBJ1-3; D gene uncertain. The material sequenced was PBMCs or T cells enriched from blood (not recorded which). This CDR3 reads CASSQEGGPGNTIYF. For the CDR3, the DNA is TGTGCCAGCAGCCAAGAAGGAGGCCCTGGAAACACCATATATTTT.